These 29 T cell receptor beta chains were sequenced from one sample in a study of blood T cell repertoires in COVID-19. The repertoire was sequenced with immunoSEQ multiplex PCR; TCRdb's copy has only in-frame clones and lacks some. The top ten clones hold approximately 1.8% of a sample with roughly 500,000 clones, roughly 90% of them seen once. What was sequenced was PBMCs or T cells enriched from blood (not recorded which). The receptor set was obtained from a woman in her thirties or forties who had recovered from COVID-19.

The chain has TRBV3-1 (or the pseudogene TRBV3-2) and TRBJ1-1, with 8 positions matching TRBD1. This CDR3 comprises 16 residues. J gave up 0 bases and V 2 bases, and 5 bases lay outside the gene matches. Germline V gene sequence: CDR1 LGHDT, CDR2 YNNKEL (reference sequence). The CDR3: CASSQPGQALNTEAFF. The CDR3, as DNA: TGTGCCAGCAGCCAACCGGGACAGGCTTTGAACACTGAAGCTTTCTTT.

This chain joins TRBV7-9 and TRBJ2-1, with 10 nucleotides matching TRBD2. The germline V gene has CDR1 SEHNR and CDR2 FQNEAQ (reference sequence). CDR3 length: 13 residues. V lost 4 bases to trimming and J lost 9 bases; unmatched junction nucleotides: 3. The CDR3 DNA is TGTGCCAGCAGCTCTAGCGGGAGACCTGAGCAGTTCTTC. This translates into CASSSSGRPEQFF.

This chain links TRBV3-1 (or the pseudogene TRBV3-2) with TRBJ2-7; 7 bases are a match to TRBD2. This CDR3 region has 14 residues. Germline CDR1 reads LGHDT; CDR2 reads YNNKEL (reference sequence). V trimming: 3 bases; J trimming: 3 bases; junction bases outside the gene matches: 5. CDR3 loop: CASSHRDYGYEQYF. CDR3 DNA sequence: TGTGCCAGCAGCCACCGGGACTACGGCTACGAGCAGTACTTC.

The V and J genes are TRBV6-4 and TRBJ2-1, with TRBD2 matching 7 bases. Germline V gene lookup returns CDR1 MRHNA and CDR2 SNTAGT. Germline trimming cut 2 bases from V and 4 bases from J; bases unmatched to any gene: 11. This CDR3 has 17 amino acids. In DNA form, the CDR3 reads TGTGCCAGCAGTGACGAATTCGGGACTACGGCTTACAATGAGCAGTTCTTC. Its protein is CASSDEFGTTAYNEQFF.

This CDR3 is CASSTSGDANTGELFF. The CDR3 DNA is TGTGCCAGCAGCACCTCAGGGGATGCGAACACCGGGGAGCTGTTTTTT. The chain combines TRBV6-2 or TRBV6-3 with TRBJ2-2; perhaps TRBD1 as D (6 bases). Germline CDR1 and CDR2: MNHEY and SVGEGT. V lost 6 bases and J 0 bases, leaving 14 bases between the germline ends. The CDR3 is 16 residues long.

This rearrangement joins TRBV4-2 to TRBJ2-1; possible D gene TRBD1, 6 bases. The CDR3 runs to 16 residues. Germline V gene sequence: CDR1 LGHNA, CDR2 YNFKEQ. Trimming left V 0 bases short and J 4 bases short, with 13 bases between. The CDR3 bases are TGTGCCAGCAGCCAAGACCATGACAGGTCGTACAATGAGCAGTTCTTC. Translation: CASSQDHDRSYNEQFF.

The rearrangement links TRBV9 to TRBJ2-2, with TRBD1 matching over 7 bases. V lost 5 bases and J lost 5; bases outside the gene matches: 9. CDR1 and CDR2 (germline): SGDLS, YYNGEE. The CDR3 spans 15 residues. CDR3 amino acids: CASRDPLTGTGELFF. In nucleotides, the CDR3 is TGTGCCAGCAGAGACCCGTTGACAGGGACCGGGGAGCTGTTTTTT.

The CDR3, as DNA: TGTGCCTTACAGGGGGCAAGCTATGGCTACACCTTC. Translated: CALQGASYGYTF. The J gene is TRBJ1-2, the V gene TRBV30; TRBD1 aligns across 9 bases. CDR3 size: 12 residues. Germline CDR1 is GTSNPN and CDR2 is SVGIG (reference sequence). The V segment lost 7 bases and the J segment 4 bases; nucleotides outside the gene matches: 4. Supplemented by reference TRBV30 and TRBJ1-2, the full variable domain reads SQTIHQWPATLVQPVGSPLSLECTVEGTSNPNLYWYRQAAGRGLQLLFYSVGIGQISSEVPQNLSASRPQDRQFILSSKKLLLSDSGFYLCALQGASYGYTFGSGTRLTVV.

This chain links TRBV15 with TRBJ2-1; the match to TRBD2 covers 8 bases. Germline CDR1 LNHNV, CDR2 YYDKDF (reference sequence). The V segment lost 0 bases and the J segment 8 bases; nucleotides outside the gene matches: 6. The CDR3 has 15 amino acids. The CDR3: CATSRELAGAYEQFF. As DNA, the CDR3 is TGTGCCACCAGCAGAGAGCTAGCGGGTGCCTATGAGCAGTTCTTC. The full variable domain, with the rest looked up from reference TRBV15 and TRBJ2-1, is DAMVIQNPRYQVTQFGKPVTLSCSQTLNHNVMYWYQQKSSQAPKLLFHYYDKDFNNEADTPDNFQSRRPNTSFCFLDIRSPGLGDTAMYLCATSRELAGAYEQFFGPGTRLTVL.

This clone has just a few counts. V usage is TRBV10-3 and J usage is TRBJ1-1; D might be TRBD1 (6 bases). Germline CDR1 reads ENHRY; CDR2 reads SYGVKD. The V end was cut by 7 bases, the J end by 0 bases, with 12 bases between. This CDR3 has 14 residues. CDR3 amino acids: CAITMGQLNTEAFF. The CDR3 DNA reads as TGTGCCATCACCATGGGACAACTGAACACTGAAGCTTTCTTT.

The rearrangement uses TRBV9 and TRBJ2-4; tentative D call: TRBD2 (6 bases). The CDR3 is made up of 16 amino acids. Germline V lookup: CDR1 SGDLS, CDR2 YYNGEE. V lost 0 bases and J 0 bases, leaving 10 bases between the germline ends. The CDR3 region has the DNA TGTGCCAGCAGCGTAGGCCCGGGAGTAGCCAAAAACATTCAGTACTTC. The encoded protein is CASSVGPGVAKNIQYF.

V usage is TRBV2 and J usage is TRBJ1-2, with 8 bases identical to TRBD1. After removal of 1 base from V and 11 bases from J, the junction contained 6 bases not matched to a gene. The CDR3 runs 13 residues. CDR1 is SNHLY, CDR2 FYNNEI, per germline. CDR3 nucleotides: TGTGCCAGCAGTGAAGTTGGGACAGGTTATTACACCTTC. It translates to CASSEVGTGYYTF.

The genes are TRBV2 and TRBJ1-4; 8 nucleotides match TRBD1. There are 14 residues in the CDR3. In germline, CDR1 is SNHLY, CDR2 FYNNEI. V trimming: 6 bases; J trimming: 3 bases; junction bases outside the gene matches: 3. In DNA form, the CDR3 reads TGTGCCAGCAGGGAACAGGGGGCTAATGAAAAACTGTTTTTT. This encodes CASREQGANEKLFF.

V usage is TRBV4-3 and J usage is TRBJ1-3; 8 positions match TRBD1. Germline CDR1 LGHNA, CDR2 YSLEER. Trimming took 0 bases from V and 5 from J; bases not matched to a gene: 3. The CDR3 is made up of 15 amino acids. CDR3 sequence (DNA): TGCGCCAGCAGCCAAGAGTGGGACAGGAGAAACACCATATATTTT. Encoded protein: CASSQEWDRRNTIYF.

The V gene is TRBV29-1, the J gene TRBJ1-1; D is unresolved. The CDR3 extends over 13 amino acids. V was pared by 7 bases and J by 0 bases, with 12 bases between. The germline gives CDR1 SQVTM, CDR2 ANQGSEA. The CDR3 here is CSGTDRLNTEAFF. The CDR3 DNA follows: TGCAGCGGGACTGATCGCCTGAACACTGAAGCTTTCTTT.

The chain recombines TRBV18 with TRBJ1-5; 7 nucleotides match TRBD1. The germline V gene encodes CDR1 KGHSH and CDR2 LQKENI. Losses at the gene ends were 8 bases for V and 1 base for J; bases not matched to a gene: 2. The CDR3 spans 13 residues. The CDR3 DNA reads TGTGCCAGCGCGGGACAGAGCAATCAGCCCCAGCATTTT. It translates to CASAGQSNQPQHF.

The rearrangement joins TRBV2 to TRBJ1-5; TRBD1 is a possible D gene (5 bases). CDR3 size: 14 residues. Germline assignment: CDR1 SNHLY and CDR2 FYNNEI. V was clipped by 6 bases and J by 4 bases, with 13 bases between them. As DNA, the CDR3 is TGTGCCAGCAGAGCTCGGGGGGTAAATCAGCCCCAGCATTTT. Translating it yields CASRARGVNQPQHF.

V and J are TRBV11-3 and TRBJ2-5; 9 bases are a match to TRBD2. Looked up from germline, CDR1 is SGHNT and CDR2 is YENEEA. The CDR3 contains 16 residues. V was pared by 5 bases and J by 9 bases, with 16 bases of the junction left unmatched. The chain's CDR3 is CASSPSGTSGSGAQYF. CDR3 sequence (DNA): TGTGCCAGCAGCCCCTCGGGAACTAGCGGGTCGGGGGCCCAGTACTTC.

The gene calls are TRBV7-2 and TRBJ1-2; maybe TRBD1 (6 bases). The CDR3 has 17 residues. Germline assignment: CDR1 SGHTA and CDR2 FQGNSA. Trimming cost V 3 bases and J 10 bases, with 27 bases left between them. CDR3 in DNA: TGTGCCAGCAGCTTGAGTATCCGGGACACCGGTACGTTAGTCTACACCTTC. The encoded protein is CASSLSIRDTGTLVYTF.

This rearrangement joins TRBV6-5 to TRBJ2-7; possible D gene TRBD1, 6 bases. The germline V and J ends were trimmed by 6 bases and 4 bases, with 16 bases remaining between them. Germline CDR1 is MNHEY and CDR2 is SVGAGI. The CDR3 spans 14 residues. Here the CDR3 reads CASRPAGAKYEQYF. CDR3 in DNA: TGTGCCAGCAGACCCGCAGGGGCGAAGTACGAGCAGTACTTC.

This clone was seen only once. This chain joins TRBV6-4 and TRBJ2-1; weak D call: TRBD2 (5 bases). The CDR3 is made up of 14 amino acids. CDR1 and CDR2 (germline): MRHNA, SNTAGT. V lost 3 bases and J 2 bases, leaving 8 bases between the germline ends. This chain's CDR3 is CASSEWETYNEQFF. CDR3 nucleotide sequence: TGTGCCAGCAGTGAGTGGGAGACCTACAATGAGCAGTTCTTC.

A few counts support this clone. The chain carries TRBV5-6 and TRBJ2-4; D is possibly TRBD1 (6 bases). The ends were cut back, 2 bases at V and 5 bases at J, with 8 bases in the middle. This CDR3 has 13 amino acids. Germline V gene data show CDR1 as SGHDT and CDR2 as YYEEEE. This CDR3 reads CASSLRQENIQYF. The CDR3 region has the DNA TGTGCCAGCAGCTTACGACAGGAAAACATTCAGTACTTC.

V and J are TRBV5-1 and TRBJ1-2, with D maybe TRBD1 (6 bases). This CDR3 has 14 amino acids. Trimming removed 1 base at V and 2 bases at J, with 9 bases between. The V gene's germline CDR1 is SGHRS and CDR2 YFSETQ. The CDR3 nucleotides are TGCGCCAGCAGCTTGCGTCAGGGGAACTATGGCTACACCTTC. Translating gives CASSLRQGNYGYTF. The variable domain in full, with the rest retrieved from reference TRBV5-1 and TRBJ1-2, is KAGVTQTPRYLIKTRGQQVTLSCSPISGHRSVSWYQQTPGQGLQFLFEYFSETQRNKGNFPGRFSGRQFSNSRSEMNVSTLELGDSALYLCASSLRQGNYGYTFGSGTRLTVV.

This chain links TRBV29-1 with TRBJ2-7; D is perhaps TRBD1 (5 bases). The V end was cut by 6 bases, the J end by 0 bases, with 12 bases between. The CDR3 loop spans 13 amino acids. Germline values: CDR1 SQVTM, CDR2 ANQGSEA. DNA for the CDR3: TGCAGCGTAATGACAGCCAACTCCTACGAGCAGTACTTC. Protein: CSVMTANSYEQYF.

The chain employs TRBV6-2 or TRBV6-3 and TRBJ2-2; D possibly corresponds to TRBD1 (6 bases). V lost 7 bases and J 0 bases, leaving 12 bases between the germline ends. Germline CDR1 reads MNHEY; CDR2 reads SVGEGT. This CDR3 region has 15 residues. The CDR3 nucleotides are TGTGCCAGCACCCCTTGGACAGCGAACACCGGGGAGCTGTTTTTT. This translates into CASTPWTANTGELFF.

A single count supports this clone. CDR3 in amino acids: CATSSQDRLPHNEQFF. The DNA for the CDR3 is TGTGCCACCAGCAGCCAGGACAGACTCCCCCACAATGAGCAGTTCTTC. V and J are TRBV15 and TRBJ2-1, with a tentative D call TRBD1 (6 bases). Germline assignment: CDR1 LNHNV and CDR2 YYDKDF (reference sequence). V gave up 3 bases and J gave up 5 bases, with 17 bases separating them. This CDR3 is 16 amino acids long.

This clone was observed a few times. The J gene is TRBJ1-1, the V gene TRBV10-1; the D is unclear. CDR3 size: 16 residues. V lost 0 bases, J lost 2 bases, and 13 bases lay in between. CDR1 and CDR2 (germline): WNHNN, SYGVQD (reference sequence). CDR3 in amino acids: CASSESLSGINTEAFF. In DNA form, the CDR3 reads TGCGCCAGCAGTGAGTCGTTATCGGGGATAAACACTGAAGCTTTCTTT.

This clone was found a few times. The chain is built from TRBV14 and TRBJ1-1; 7 bases match TRBD1. J lost 1 base, V lost 2 bases, and 4 bases had no gene match. Per the germline V gene, CDR1 is SGHDN and CDR2 is FVKESK. The CDR3 covers 15 residues. The CDR3 coding sequence is TGTGCCAGCAGCCAAACGGACAGGCCGAACACTGAAGCTTTCTTT. This gives the protein CASSQTDRPNTEAFF.

The chain has TRBV2 and TRBJ2-3, with a possible D match to TRBD1 (6 bases). The V gene's germline CDR1 is SNHLY and CDR2 FYNNEI. V was clipped by 8 bases and J by 1 base, with 13 bases between them. This CDR3 has 14 residues. The CDR3 region has the DNA TGTGCCAGCCGAACAGGGATTGGCACAGATACGCAGTATTTT. This codes for CASRTGIGTDTQYF.